This T cell receptor beta chain was sequenced in a study of T-cell reconstitution after alpha-beta-depleted transplantation in children. Between the trimmed V and J ends, which lost 5 bases and 13 bases, there was a span of 15 bases. Germline lookup yields CDR1 SGHTA and CDR2 FQGTGA. The CDR3 contains 12 residues. This clonotype was found a few times. The library targeted TCRbeta and was prepared with unique molecular identifiers. One entry per CDR3 protein results from TCRdb running MiXCR on the PCR reads. Seen here are a few hundred thousand distinct CDR3 sequences, approximately 42% observed once, and the top ten hold under 35%.

The sample here was PBMCs, taken before TCRalphabeta/CD19-depleted stem cell transplant. The J gene is TRBJ2-1, the V gene TRBV7-3; no clear D. This receptor was obtained from a girl aged 2-10 years with aplastic anemia, due to receive a stem cell transplant. DNA of the CDR3: TGTGCCAGCAGCGTCCCTGGGGAAATACAGTTCTTC. Translating it yields CASSVPGEIQFF.